This TCR beta chain was found in a study of T cell repertoires in cytomegalovirus infection. In the study overall: Well-studied HLA-B-restricted CMV epitopes were used in the study alongside recently identified HLA-C-restricted ones. Findings and limits, study-wide: Public TCR beta family frequency separated CMV-and-HLA carriers, including in an independent cohort. There were HLA-C-restricted CMV-specific TCR beta clonotypes dominating the ex vivo response.

This clonotype has more than one count but fewer than ten. The antigen is not known. Germline loops: CDR1 LNHDA, CDR2 SQIVND (reference sequence). This CDR3 has 14 residues. The V end lost 5 bases, the J end lost 2 bases, and 7 bases lay between the germline ends. TCRdb analysed the reads with MiXCR anew, one entry per CDR3 protein. The sample yields about 770,000 distinct CDR3 sequences, under 35% seen once. The clonotype comes from a human donor in good health (CMV status not recorded). Some clones in this sample may be carry-over from other donors' samples. The V gene is TRBV19, the J gene TRBJ2-6; D is ambiguous. The sample here was cultured CD8+ T cells from PBMCs, taken from culture after CMV antigen stimulation. The CDR3 here is CASSQVAGANVLTF. The DNA for the CDR3 is TGTGCCAGTAGTCAAGTAGCTGGGGCCAACGTCCTGACTTTC.